A selection of T cell receptor beta chains follows, all from one sample in a study of cytomegalovirus exposure and HLA in healthy donors. Sequencing was performed with immunoSEQ multiplex PCR; in TCRdb, only in-frame clones are kept and a portion is missing. The sample yields 100,000 to 150,000 clones, roughly 83% seen once. The specimen was PBMCs. These receptors were taken from a man younger than 35 in good health and CMV-seronegative. CDR3s include the opening cysteine and the closing phenylalanine or tryptophan. D genes are given only for firm matches. Expanded clones are given a class, and other clones once, few, many or no size at all.

J gene	clone size	D gene	V gene	CDR3 DNA	CDR3 protein
TRBJ2-1	NA	TRBD2	TRBV2	TGTGCCAGCAGTCCTCCGGGACTAGCGGGGGCAAGGGAGCAGTTCTTC	CASSPPGLAGAREQFF
TRBJ2-2	NA	TRBD1	TRBV12-5	TGTGCTAGTGGCCTACAGGGGGCAGCCGGGGAGCTGTTTTTT	CASGLQGAAGELFF
TRBJ2-7	NA	TRBD1	TRBV18	TGTGCCAGCTCACTCGGACAGGGCTACGAGCAGTACTTC	CASSLGQGYEQYF
TRBJ2-7	few	NA	TRBV7-9	TGTGCCAGCAGCTTTATCCGTGACGAGCAGTACTTC	CASSFIRDEQYF
TRBJ2-7	once	TRBD2	TRBV5-4	TGTGCCAGCAGCTCCGGACTAGCGGGAGTGAGGGGTGGGTACGAGCAGTACTTC	CASSSGLAGVRGGYEQYF
TRBJ2-7	NA	TRBD1	TRBV30	TGTGCCGCCCGGGACAGGGGTGGCGAGCAGTACTTC	CAARDRGGEQYF
TRBJ2-7	many	TRBD2	TRBV5-1	TGCGCCAGCAGCTTGGGAGCGGGGGCCTCCTACGAGCAGTACTTC	CASSLGAGASYEQYF
TRBJ2-2	NA	TRBD1	TRBV27	TGTGCCAGCAGTCCTAGAACAGGGGTCCACGGGGAGCTGTTTTTT	CASSPRTGVHGELFF
TRBJ2-3	NA	NA	TRBV6-1	TGTGCCAGCAGTGAATCCCCAGGCACAGATACGCAGTATTTT	CASSESPGTDTQYF
TRBJ2-3	NA	TRBD2	TRBV29-1	TGCAGCGTCCACGGACTAGCGGGACACACAGATACGCAGTATTTT	CSVHGLAGHTDTQYF
TRBJ1-2	few	NA	TRBV6-5	TGTGCCAGCAGTTACGACGAGGCTCCTTATGGCTACACCTTC	CASSYDEAPYGYTF
TRBJ2-7	NA	TRBD2	TRBV30	TGTGCCTGGAGTGCCAAGGGGAAGACTAGCGGGGGCGACGAGCAGTACTTC	CAWSAKGKTSGGDEQYF
TRBJ1-1	NA	TRBD1	TRBV27	TGTGCCAGCAGTATCCAGGGTCAGGGGGCGCGAACTGAAGCTTTCTTT	CASSIQGQGARTEAFF
TRBJ1-1	NA	NA	TRBV5-1	TGCGCCAGCAGCTTGGATGGGAGGGCCACCACTGAAGCTTTCTTT	CASSLDGRATTEAFF
TRBJ1-6	NA	NA	TRBV10-3	TGTGCCATCAGCTTGGACAGCATACTTTCACCCCTCCACTTT	CAISLDSILSPLHF
TRBJ2-7	NA	TRBD1	TRBV7-2	TGTGCCAGCAGCATAAGGACAGGGTTATTCGAGCAGTACTTC	CASSIRTGLFEQYF
TRBJ2-3	NA	NA	TRBV5-1	TGCGCCAGCAGCTTGCGCGGGTTGGGCACAGATACGCAGTATTTT	CASSLRGLGTDTQYF
TRBJ1-1	NA	TRBD1	TRBV29-1	TGCAGCGGACAGGGGCTGAACACTGAAGCTTTCTTT	CSGQGLNTEAFF
TRBJ2-2	NA	NA	TRBV29-1	TGCAGCGTTGGGGTCGGCAGGGCGGTGGGCGGGGAGCTGTTTTTT	CSVGVGRAVGGELFF
TRBJ2-3	NA	NA	TRBV2	TGTGCCAGCAGTGAAACAGGAACTAGCACAGATACGCAGTATTTT	CASSETGTSTDTQYF
TRBJ2-7	NA	TRBD1	TRBV5-1	TGCGCCAGCAGCTCTTACGCGGGACAGGGCCGATACGAGCAGTACTTC	CASSSYAGQGRYEQYF
TRBJ2-3	NA	NA	TRBV7-9	TGTGCCAGCAGCTTAAGACAGACTAGTAGCACAGATACGCAGTATTTT	CASSLRQTSSTDTQYF
TRBJ2-7	NA	NA	TRBV30	TGTGCCTGGGCGGACAGTTACGAGCAGTACTTC	CAWADSYEQYF
TRBJ2-2	NA	TRBD1	TRBV5-1	TGCGCCAGCAGGTTGGGACAGGCGAACACCGGGGAGCTGTTTTTT	CASRLGQANTGELFF
TRBJ1-6	NA	NA	TRBV25-1	TGTGCCAGCAGTGATCCCCCGGGGAGTTCACCCCTCCACTTT	CASSDPPGSSPLHF
TRBJ2-1	NA	TRBD2	TRBV19	TGTGCCAGTAGTCCTCGGACTAGCGGGAGGGCCCTCTACAATGAGCAGTTCTTC	CASSPRTSGRALYNEQFF
TRBJ1-1	many	NA	TRBV6-4	TGTGCCCAGAGACAGATGAACACTGAAGCTTTCTTT	CAQRQMNTEAFF
TRBJ1-1	NA	NA	TRBV12-5	TGTGCTAGTGGGCAGGGTGGGAACACTGAAGCTTTCTTT	CASGQGGNTEAFF
TRBJ2-3	NA	NA	TRBV5-6	TGTGCCAGCAGCCGATTATGGCGGCTAACTTACACAGATACGCAGTATTTT	CASSRLWRLTYTDTQYF
TRBJ1-1	few	NA	TRBV4-1	TGCGCCAGCAGCCAAGAGGGGAGGGGTATGAACACTGAAGCTTTCTTT	CASSQEGRGMNTEAFF
TRBJ1-3	NA	TRBD1	TRBV19	TGTGCCACCGGGCCGGACAGGGTCTCTGGAAACACCATATATTTT	CATGPDRVSGNTIYF
TRBJ1-5	few	NA	TRBV30	TGTGCCTGGAGTAGAGACAACCAGCCCCAGCATTTT	CAWSRDNQPQHF
TRBJ2-1	NA	NA	TRBV27	TGTGCCAGCAGTTTAAGGGGGAATGAGCAGTTCTTC	CASSLRGNEQFF
TRBJ2-2	NA	TRBD1	TRBV4-1	TGCGCCAGCAGCCCGGGACAGGGCGGCACCGGGGAGCTGTTTTTT	CASSPGQGGTGELFF
TRBJ2-2	NA	NA	TRBV5-4	TGTGCCAGCAGCTTGGCCAATGGGGGGGGCAACACCGGGGAGCTGTTTTTT	CASSLANGGGNTGELFF